The next 15 T cell receptor beta chains were all read from a single sample in a study of blood T cells in healthy people across ages. Combining a sample-barcoded 5' primer with a J-beta primer mix, a second PCR ran for about 6 to 12 cycles. A single record per CDR3 protein comes from TCRdb applying MiXCR to the 5' RACE reads. The table has roughly 560,000 distinct CDR3 sequences, around 24% seen once. The sample was also reused in another study, on T cells of mothers and their children.

The sequencing sample was made of blood. These receptors were taken from a boy between 10 and 17 years old in good health.

For this clonotype: A much more abundant neighbour one base away suggests this may be a read error. The J gene is TRBJ2-1, the V gene TRBV6-5, with 10 bases identical to TRBD1. The germline V gene has CDR1 MNHEY and CDR2 SVGAGI. The CDR3 totals 15 residues. V trimming: 6 bases; J trimming: 5 bases; junction bases outside the gene matches: 7. The CDR3 region is CASSPDRGPNNEQFF. Written as DNA, the CDR3 is TGTGCCAGCAGCCCAGACAGGGGGCCCAACAATGAGCAGTTCTTC.

This clonotype was detected only a few times. The J gene is TRBJ1-4, the V gene TRBV18; D remains unclear. V was clipped by 4 bases and J by 11 bases, with 11 bases between them. CDR3 length: 12 amino acids. Germline lookup yields CDR1 KGHSH and CDR2 LQKENI. CDR3 nucleotides: TGTGCCAGCTCACAAAACTTTCGGAAACTGTTTTTT. Translation: CASSQNFRKLFF.

In its sample, this clonotype was seen a few times. V and J are TRBV5-1 and TRBJ2-7; 7 bases agree with TRBD2. The CDR3 has 18 residues. V lost 5 bases and J lost 1; bases outside the gene matches: 18. Germline assignment: CDR1 SGHRS and CDR2 YFSETQ. In nucleotides, the CDR3 is TGCGCCAGCAGTTTCAGCGCTAGGGCTAGCGGACCATCCTACGAGCAGTACTTC. Encoded protein: CASSFSARASGPSYEQYF.

This clonotype has just a few counts. The chain is built from TRBV2 and TRBJ2-5; D is undetermined. TRBJ2-7 explains the end of the DNA better; the J call may be wrong. The CDR3 consists of 13 residues. Germline CDR1 is SNHLY and CDR2 is FYNNEI. The CDR3 DNA reads as TGTGCCAGCACCGGAACTTATCGCTACGAGCAGTACTTC. Translated: CASTGTYRYEQYF.

V gene TRBV9 combines with J gene TRBJ2-3, with 10 bases aligning to TRBD2. This CDR3 contains 15 residues. J was trimmed by 3 bases and V by 3 bases; bases with no gene match: 4. Germline V gives CDR1 SGDLS, CDR2 YYNGEE. CDR3 in DNA: TGTGCCAGCAGCGCAGCTAGCGGGAGTACAGATACGCAGTATTTT. It yields the protein CASSAASGSTDTQYF.

This clonotype was counted a few times. This chain links TRBV6-2 or TRBV6-3 with TRBJ1-5, with D maybe TRBD1 (5 bases). CDR3 length equals 16 residues. Trimming stripped 0 bases from V and 12 bases from J, with 21 bases between. CDR1 MNHEY and CDR2 SVGEGT come from the germline V gene. For the CDR3, the DNA is TGTGCCAGCAGTTACTCGACATCAGGGACGGGTGGGCACCAGCATTTT. This gives the protein CASSYSTSGTGGHQHF.

This clonotype was counted between two and nine times. The J gene is TRBJ2-4, the V gene TRBV28; D may be TRBD1 (5 bases). The CDR3 has 19 amino acids. The germline gives CDR1 MDHEN, CDR2 SYDVKM. V was cut by 3 bases and J by 0 bases, with 21 bases left in between. DNA of the CDR3: TGTGCCAGCAGTTTTTGGCCCGGGCGACAGTCTAGAGCCAAAAACATTCAGTACTTC. Its protein product is CASSFWPGRQSRAKNIQYF. The full variable domain, in which reference TRBV28 and TRBJ2-4 provide the parts outside the CDR3, is DVKVTQSSRYLVKRTGEKVFLECVQDMDHENMFWYRQDPGLGLRLIYFSYDVKMKEKGDIPEGYSVSREKKERFSLILESASTNQTSMYLCASSFWPGRQSRAKNIQYFGAGTRLSVL.

The chain employs TRBV28 and TRBJ1-2, with no clear D. Germline CDR1 MDHEN, CDR2 SYDVKM. V was shortened by 4 bases and J by 5 bases, with 8 bases between the two germline ends. The CDR3 covers 12 residues. CDR3 amino acids: CASSSKPYGYTF. CDR3 nucleotide sequence: TGTGCCAGCAGTTCTAAACCGTATGGCTACACCTTC.

The rearrangement uses TRBV7-2 and TRBJ2-6; 8 positions agree with TRBD2. The CDR3 spans 15 residues. Losses at the gene ends were 5 bases for V and 1 base for J; bases not matched to a gene: 1. The germline V gene encodes CDR1 SGHTA and CDR2 FQGNSA. The CDR3 protein is CASSRGGSGANVLTF. In DNA form, the CDR3 reads TGTGCCAGCAGCCGGGGGGGATCTGGGGCCAACGTCCTGACTTTC. Complete variable domain (other parts from reference TRBV7-2 and TRBJ2-6): GAGVSQSPSNKVTEKGKDVELRCDPISGHTALYWYRQSLGQGLEFLIYFQGNSAPDKSGLPSDRFSAERTGGSVSTLTIQRTQQEDSAVYLCASSRGGSGANVLTFGAGSRLTVL.

The CDR3 DNA follows: TGCAGTGCTAGAAACCCTAGCGGGAGGGCCTCCTACAATGAGCAGTTCTTC. It encodes CSARNPSGRASYNEQFF. This chain connects TRBV20-1 to TRBJ2-1; TRBD2 matches 12 bases. CDR3 length equals 17 residues. Germline CDR1 is DFQATT and CDR2 is SNEGSKA (reference sequence). V shed 2 bases, J shed 0 bases, and the junction held 5 bases outside the gene matches.

CDR3 DNA: TGTGCCAGCAGCTTAGACCCGGACAGGGAAGTCAAGTCCTACAATGAGCAGTTCTTC. Translated, it gives CASSLDPDREVKSYNEQFF. This chain links TRBV7-2 with TRBJ2-1; 8 positions agree with TRBD1. J lost 1 base, V lost 1 base, and 12 bases had no gene match. The CDR3 spans 19 residues. Germline V lookup: CDR1 SGHTA, CDR2 FQGNSA.

The rearrangement joins TRBV12-3 or TRBV12-4 to TRBJ1-2; no clear D. This CDR3 is built from 11 residues. Trimming cost V 6 bases and J 3 bases, with 5 bases left between them. CDR3 in amino acids: CASRQYYGYTF. In nucleotides, the CDR3 is TGTGCCAGCAGACAGTACTATGGCTACACCTTC.

The CDR3, as DNA: TGTGCCAGCAGCTTAAAACCGGGACAGGGAAAAGATACGCAGTATTTT. It is translated as CASSLKPGQGKDTQYF. The chain combines TRBV7-9 with TRBJ2-3, with 9 bases that match TRBD1. The J segment lost 5 bases and the V segment lost 2 bases, leaving 8 bases of the junction unmatched. Germline CDR1 reads SEHNR; CDR2 reads FQNEAQ (reference sequence). This CDR3 has 16 amino acids.

The chain recombines TRBV30 with TRBJ2-5; D tentatively reads TRBD1 or TRBD2 (5 bases each). V was cut by 2 bases and J by 5 bases, with 12 bases left in between. Germline V CDR1 and CDR2: GTSNPN, SVGIG (reference sequence). This CDR3 comprises 13 residues. In DNA, the CDR3 is TGTGCCTGGAGTTTGGGGGAACGGGAGACCCAGTACTTC. This gives the protein CAWSLGERETQYF.

This clonotype showed up just a few times. It may be a read error: a sequence one base away is much more abundant. Likely a read error: the CDR3 ends without its conserved phenylalanine or tryptophan. The V and J genes are TRBV28 and TRBJ2-5; D possibly corresponds to TRBD1 (6 bases). CDR1 and CDR2 (germline): MDHEN, SYDVKM. Trimming cost V 2 bases and J 5 bases, with 9 bases left between them. The CDR3 totals 13 residues. In DNA, the CDR3 is TGTGCCAGCAGTTTACGGACAGACGAGACCCAGTACCTC. This translates into CASSLRTDETQYL.